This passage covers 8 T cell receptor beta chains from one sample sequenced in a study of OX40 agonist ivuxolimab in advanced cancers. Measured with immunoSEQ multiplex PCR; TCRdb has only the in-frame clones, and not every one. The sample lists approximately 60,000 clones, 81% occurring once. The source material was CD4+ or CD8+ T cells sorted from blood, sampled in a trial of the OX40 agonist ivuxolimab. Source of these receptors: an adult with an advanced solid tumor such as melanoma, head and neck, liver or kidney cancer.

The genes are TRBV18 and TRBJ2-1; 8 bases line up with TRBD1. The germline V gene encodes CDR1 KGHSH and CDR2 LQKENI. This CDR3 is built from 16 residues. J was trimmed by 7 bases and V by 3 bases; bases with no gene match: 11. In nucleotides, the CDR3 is TGTGCCAGCTCACCGGCCGGGACAGGCCTTTTAAATGAGCAGTTCTTC. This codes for CASSPAGTGLLNEQFF.

The CDR3 here is CSVEDPVQSNEKLFF. In nucleotides, the CDR3 is TGCAGCGTTGAGGACCCCGTTCAGAGCAATGAAAAACTGTTTTTT. The chain links TRBV29-1 to TRBJ1-4; D is ambiguous. Trimming pared 3 bases from V and 5 bases from J, leaving 16 bases between. The CDR3 consists of 15 residues. Germline values: CDR1 SQVTM, CDR2 ANQGSEA.

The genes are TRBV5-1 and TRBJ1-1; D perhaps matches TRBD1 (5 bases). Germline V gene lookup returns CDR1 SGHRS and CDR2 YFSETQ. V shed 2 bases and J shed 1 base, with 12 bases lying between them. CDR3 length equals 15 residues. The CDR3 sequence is CASSFQGAPNTEAFF. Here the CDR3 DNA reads TGCGCCAGCAGCTTTCAAGGGGCGCCGAACACTGAAGCTTTCTTT.

CDR3 region: CASGSGQGNSPLHF. The CDR3 nucleotides are TGTGCTAGTGGCTCGGGACAGGGCAATTCACCCCTCCACTTT. The V and J genes are TRBV12-5 and TRBJ1-6; 9 bases fit TRBD1. Germline loops: CDR1 LGHNT, CDR2 FRNRAP. The CDR3 runs 14 residues. Trimming at V came to 6 bases and at J to 7 bases, leaving 4 bases not matched to a gene.

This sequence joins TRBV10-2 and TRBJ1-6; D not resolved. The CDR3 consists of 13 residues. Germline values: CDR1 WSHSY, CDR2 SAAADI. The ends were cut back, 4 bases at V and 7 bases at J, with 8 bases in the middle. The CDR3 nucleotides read TGCGCCAGCAGTGCCGGGAAAAATTCACCCCTCCACTTT. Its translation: CASSAGKNSPLHF.

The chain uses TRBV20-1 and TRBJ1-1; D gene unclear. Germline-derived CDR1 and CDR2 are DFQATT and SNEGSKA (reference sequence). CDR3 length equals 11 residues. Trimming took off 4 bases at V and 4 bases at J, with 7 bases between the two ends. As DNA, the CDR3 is TGCAGTGCTAAGACGACCACTGAAGCTTTCTTT. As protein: CSAKTTTEAFF.

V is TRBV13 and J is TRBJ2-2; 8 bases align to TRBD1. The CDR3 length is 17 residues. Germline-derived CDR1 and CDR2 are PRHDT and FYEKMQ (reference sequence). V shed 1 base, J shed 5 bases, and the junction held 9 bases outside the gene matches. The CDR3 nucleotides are TGTGCCAGCAGCTTAGAAACAGGGGGAACAACAACCGGGGAGCTGTTTTTT. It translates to CASSLETGGTTTGELFF.

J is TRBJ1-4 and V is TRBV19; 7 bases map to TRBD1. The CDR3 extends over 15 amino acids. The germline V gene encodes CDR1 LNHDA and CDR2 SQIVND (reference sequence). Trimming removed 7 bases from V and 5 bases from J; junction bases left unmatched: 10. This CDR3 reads CASKSNRGQNEKLFF. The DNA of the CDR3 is TGTGCCAGTAAATCCAACAGGGGCCAAAATGAAAAACTGTTTTTT.